This T cell receptor beta chain was recorded in a study of T cell responses to AZD1222 COVID-19 vaccine. Study observations and caveats: Distributed over spike, vaccine-associated CD4 TCRs predominated at 160-218 and 743-854. As reported, nearly half of all spike-specific TCRs target variant regions that are unmutated. Samples come after the peak T cell response, not at day 14. Only a handful of AZD1222 recipients were seropositive at baseline.

Generated by immunoSEQ multiplex PCR, the TCRdb table keeps only in-frame clones and is missing some. This sample yields 140,000 to 150,000 clones, of which approximately 93% are seen a single time; 12% belongs to the top ten. Germline V gene lookup returns CDR1 KGHSH and CDR2 LQKENI. The length of the CDR3 is 11 residues. V was clipped by 4 bases and J by 1 base, with 1 base between them. Comment on this clone: Antigen: not known. Additional DNA sequences in this sample encode the identical CDR3.

The receptor's source is an adult who had recovered from COVID-19. J is TRBJ2-5 and V is TRBV18; D unresolved. Sequenced material: peripheral blood, taken after recovery from COVID-19. In DNA, the CDR3 is TGTGCCAGCTCACTCCAAGAGACCCAGTACTTC. This sequence encodes CASSLQETQYF.